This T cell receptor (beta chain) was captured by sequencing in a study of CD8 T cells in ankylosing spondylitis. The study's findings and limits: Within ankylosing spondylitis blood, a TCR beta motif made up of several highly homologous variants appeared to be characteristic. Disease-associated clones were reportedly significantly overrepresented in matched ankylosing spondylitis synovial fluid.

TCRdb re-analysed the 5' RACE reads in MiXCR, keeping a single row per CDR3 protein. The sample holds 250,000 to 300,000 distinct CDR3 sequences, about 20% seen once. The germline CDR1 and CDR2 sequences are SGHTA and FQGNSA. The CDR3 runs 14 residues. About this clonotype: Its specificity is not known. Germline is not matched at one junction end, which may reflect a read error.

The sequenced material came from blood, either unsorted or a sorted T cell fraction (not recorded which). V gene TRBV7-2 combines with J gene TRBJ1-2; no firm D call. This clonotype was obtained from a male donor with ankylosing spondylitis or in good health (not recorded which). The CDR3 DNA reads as TGCGCCAGCAGCTTAGACGGGGTTAACTATGGCTACACCTTC. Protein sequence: CASSLDGVNYGYTF.